Included here is one T cell receptor (beta chain) sequence, with context. Its antigen is undetermined. This may be a read error, as it is one base from a much larger clone. V was shortened by 3 bases and J by 7 bases, with 18 bases between the two germline ends. Germline V gene data show CDR1 as MGHDK and CDR2 as SYGVNS. CDR3 size: 16 residues. This record comes from a study of neurological immune-mediated disorders. On the study more broadly: Multiple sclerosis patients numbered about 34, of whom about 31 were relapsing-remitting and 3 secondary progressive. Whole-study findings and limits: It was the repertoires of 18 of 34 multiple sclerosis patients that phylogenetic grouping placed in one related-CDR3 cluster, which is a possible signature.

With 10-nucleotide random UMIs, 5'RACE was used to make the cDNA. TCRdb independently ran MiXCR on the 5' RACE reads; one entry per CDR3 protein. The sample has some 60,000 distinct CDR3 sequences; 3.5% to 4.5% are singletons. 2 million PBMCs stored at -80 C were the source of the unsorted libraries. Sequencing was carried out using PBMCs. This sequence was found in a woman in her 50s with multiple sclerosis. The chain uses TRBV25-1 and TRBJ1-4; a weak D match, TRBD1 (5 bases). The CDR3 nucleotides are TGTGCCAGCAGTGACCCCGGGGAGGGGATAGGTGAAAAACTGTTTTTT. Amino acid sequence: CASSDPGEGIGEKLFF.